This entry describes one T cell receptor beta chain. Some clones are missing from TCRdb's copy, which holds only in-frame ones; the method was immunoSEQ multiplex PCR. The sample carries under 150,000 clones, more than 60% recorded once. The sample comes from a study of blood T cell repertoires in COVID-19. Whole-study context: T cells, B-cell-depleted T cells, or PBMCs provided the cDNA or gDNA that served as material.

The sequencing input was peripheral blood. The receptor was isolated from a woman between 50 and 59 years old with active or convalescent COVID-19.

Written as DNA, the CDR3 is TGTGCCAGCAGTTTACGCCGACAGGCCGGCTACGAGCAGTACTTC. This translates into CASSLRRQAGYEQYF. The chain couples TRBV28 to TRBJ2-7, with TRBD1 as a possible D gene (6 bases). The CDR3 runs 15 residues. Trimming pared 2 bases from V and 3 bases from J, leaving 14 bases between. Germline V gene data show CDR1 as MDHEN and CDR2 as SYDVKM.